This T cell receptor beta chain was observed in a study of technical replicates of blood from several donors. Sequenced by immunoSEQ multiplex PCR; TCRdb stores in-frame clones only, minus some. The table lists more than 55,000 clones, around nine tenths of them singletons. The CDR3 is made up of 12 amino acids. Germline-derived CDR1 and CDR2 are MDHEN and SYDVKM. V was pared by 8 bases and J by 1 base, with 9 bases between. This chain uses TRBV28 with TRBJ2-7, with a possible D match to TRBD2 (5 bases). Sample: T cells isolated from PBMCs. The TCR was taken from a human donor in good health. The CDR3, as DNA: TGTGCCAGCGGCGGGCGTTCCTACGAGCAGTACTTC. Encoded protein: CASGGRSYEQYF.